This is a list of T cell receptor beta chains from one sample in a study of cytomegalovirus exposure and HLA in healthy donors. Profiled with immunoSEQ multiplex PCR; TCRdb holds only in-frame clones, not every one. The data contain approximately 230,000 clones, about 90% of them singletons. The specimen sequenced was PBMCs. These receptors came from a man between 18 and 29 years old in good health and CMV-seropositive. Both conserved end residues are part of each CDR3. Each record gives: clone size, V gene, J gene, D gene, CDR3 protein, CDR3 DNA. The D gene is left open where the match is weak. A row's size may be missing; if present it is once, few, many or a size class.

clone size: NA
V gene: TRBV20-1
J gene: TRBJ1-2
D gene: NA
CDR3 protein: CSARGGRGYTF
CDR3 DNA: TGCAGTGCTAGGGGGGGAAGAGGCTACACCTTC

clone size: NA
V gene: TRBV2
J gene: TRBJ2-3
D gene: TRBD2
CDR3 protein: CARRGKREGPSPSTDTQYF
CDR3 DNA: TGTGCCCGAAGGGGAAAGCGGGAGGGCCCCTCTCCTAGCACAGATACGCAGTATTTT

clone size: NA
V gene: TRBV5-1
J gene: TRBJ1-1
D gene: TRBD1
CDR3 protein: CASTYTLGTVNTEAFF
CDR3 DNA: TGCGCCAGCACCTATACCCTAGGGACAGTGAACACTGAAGCTTTCTTT

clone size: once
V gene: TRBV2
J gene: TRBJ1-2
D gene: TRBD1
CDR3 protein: CASSEMKGASYGYTF
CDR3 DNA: TGTGCCAGCAGTGAAATGAAGGGGGCAAGTTATGGCTACACCTTC

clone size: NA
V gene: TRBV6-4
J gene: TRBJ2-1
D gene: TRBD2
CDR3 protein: CASSFSGRSSYNEQFF
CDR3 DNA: TGTGCCAGCAGTTTTAGCGGGAGAAGCTCCTACAATGAGCAGTTCTTC

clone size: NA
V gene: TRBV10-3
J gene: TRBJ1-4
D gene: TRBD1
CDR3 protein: CATATGSEKLFF
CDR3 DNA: TGTGCCACAGCGACAGGGTCTGAAAAACTGTTTTTT

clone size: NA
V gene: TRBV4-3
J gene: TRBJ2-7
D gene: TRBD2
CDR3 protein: CASSQGAGGTYEQYF
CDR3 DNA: TGCGCCAGCAGCCAAGGGGCGGGAGGAACCTACGAGCAGTACTTC

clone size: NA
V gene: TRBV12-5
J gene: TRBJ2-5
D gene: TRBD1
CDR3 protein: CASGLVLTGDAAETQYF
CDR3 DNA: TGTGCTAGTGGTTTGGTACTGACAGGGGACGCGGCAGAGACCCAGTACTTC

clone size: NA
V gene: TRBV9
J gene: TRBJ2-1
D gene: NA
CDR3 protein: CASSVGAGSSYNEQFF
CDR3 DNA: TGTGCCAGCAGCGTAGGGGCGGGGTCCTCCTACAATGAGCAGTTCTTC

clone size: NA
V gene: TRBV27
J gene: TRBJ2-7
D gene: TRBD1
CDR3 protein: CASSWTGAYEQYF
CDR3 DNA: TGTGCCAGCAGTTGGACAGGGGCCTACGAGCAGTACTTC

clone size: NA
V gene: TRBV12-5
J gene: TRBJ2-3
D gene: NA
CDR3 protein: CASGLWGTDTQYF
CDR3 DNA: TGTGCTAGTGGTTTGTGGGGCACAGATACGCAGTATTTT

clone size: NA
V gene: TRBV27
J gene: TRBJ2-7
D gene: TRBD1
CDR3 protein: CASGSGTGVYEQYF
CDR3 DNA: TGTGCCAGCGGTTCTGGGACAGGGGTCTACGAGCAGTACTTC

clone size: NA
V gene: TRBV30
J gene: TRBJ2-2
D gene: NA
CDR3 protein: CAWITANTGELFF
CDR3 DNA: TGTGCCTGGATTACCGCGAACACCGGGGAGCTGTTTTTT

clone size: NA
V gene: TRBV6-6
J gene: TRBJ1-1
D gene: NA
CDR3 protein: CASSSAVDTEAFF
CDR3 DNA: TGTGCCAGCTCAAGTGCGGTGGACACTGAAGCTTTCTTT

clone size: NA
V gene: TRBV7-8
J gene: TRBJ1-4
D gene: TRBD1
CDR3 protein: CASSKQGPREKLFF
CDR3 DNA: TGTGCCAGCAGCAAACAGGGGCCGCGGGAAAAACTGTTTTTT

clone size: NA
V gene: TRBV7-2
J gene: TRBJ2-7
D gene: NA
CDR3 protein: CASSSSGGGSYEQYF
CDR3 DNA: TGTGCCAGCAGCAGTAGCGGAGGGGGGTCCTACGAGCAGTACTTC

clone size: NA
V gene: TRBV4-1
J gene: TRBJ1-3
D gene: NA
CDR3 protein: CASSQTTVSGNTIYF
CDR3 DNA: TGCGCCAGCAGCCAGACGACAGTCTCTGGAAACACCATATATTTT

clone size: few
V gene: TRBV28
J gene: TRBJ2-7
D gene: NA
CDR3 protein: CASREYSYEQYF
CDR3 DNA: TGTGCCAGCAGGGAGTACTCCTACGAGCAGTACTTC

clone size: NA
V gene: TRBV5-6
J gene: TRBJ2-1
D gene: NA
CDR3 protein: CASSLVGIYNEQFF
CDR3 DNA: TGTGCCAGCAGCTTGGTCGGAATATACAATGAGCAGTTCTTC

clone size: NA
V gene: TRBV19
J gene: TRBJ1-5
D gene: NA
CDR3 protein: CASSIATGYSNQPQHF
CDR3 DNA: TGTGCCAGTAGTATAGCGACGGGTTATAGCAATCAGCCCCAGCATTTT

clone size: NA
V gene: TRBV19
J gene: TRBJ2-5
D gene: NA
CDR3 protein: CASSIGGKETQYF
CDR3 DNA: TGTGCCAGTAGTATAGGAGGGAAAGAGACCCAGTACTTC

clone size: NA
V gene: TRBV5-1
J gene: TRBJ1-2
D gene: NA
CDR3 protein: CASSLVPTEIYGYTF
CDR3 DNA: TGCGCCAGCAGCTTGGTTCCCACGGAAATCTATGGCTACACCTTC

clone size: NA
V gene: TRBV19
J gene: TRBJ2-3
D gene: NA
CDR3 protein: CASSIAQFTDTQYF
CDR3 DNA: TGTGCCAGTAGTATAGCCCAGTTCACAGATACGCAGTATTTT

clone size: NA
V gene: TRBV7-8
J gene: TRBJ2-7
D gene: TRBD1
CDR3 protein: CASSLVSGQGALAGLYEQYF
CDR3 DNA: TGTGCCAGCAGCTTAGTTTCGGGACAGGGGGCCTTAGCGGGACTCTACGAGCAGTACTTC

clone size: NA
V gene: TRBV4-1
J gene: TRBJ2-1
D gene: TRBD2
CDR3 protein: CASSQKLGLAENNEQFF
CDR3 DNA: TGCGCCAGCAGCCAAAAGTTGGGACTAGCGGAAAACAATGAGCAGTTCTTC

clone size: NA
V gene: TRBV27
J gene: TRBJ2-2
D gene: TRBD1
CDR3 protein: CASSSGTARVGELFF
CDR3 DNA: TGTGCCAGCAGTTCCGGGACAGCGAGGGTCGGGGAGCTGTTTTTT

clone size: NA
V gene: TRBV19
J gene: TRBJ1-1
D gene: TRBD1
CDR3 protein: CASRPGGRLNTEAFF
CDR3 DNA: TGTGCCAGTAGACCAGGGGGCCGGTTGAACACTGAAGCTTTCTTT

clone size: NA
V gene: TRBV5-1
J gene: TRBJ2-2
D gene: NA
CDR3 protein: CASSLVQITGELFF
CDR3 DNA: TGCGCCAGCAGCTTGGTCCAGATCACCGGGGAGCTGTTTTTT

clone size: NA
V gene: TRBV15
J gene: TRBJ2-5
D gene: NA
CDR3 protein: CATSRGRGRLQETQYF
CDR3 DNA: TGTGCCACCAGCAGAGGAAGGGGCAGGCTCCAAGAGACCCAGTACTTC

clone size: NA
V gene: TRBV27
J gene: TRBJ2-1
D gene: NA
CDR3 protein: CASSFNGNEQFF
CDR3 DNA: TGTGCCAGCAGTTTCAATGGGAATGAGCAGTTCTTC

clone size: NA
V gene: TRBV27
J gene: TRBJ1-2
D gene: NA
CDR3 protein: CASSLSPRGGYGYTF
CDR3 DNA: TGTGCCAGCAGTTTATCGCCCAGGGGAGGCTATGGCTACACCTTC

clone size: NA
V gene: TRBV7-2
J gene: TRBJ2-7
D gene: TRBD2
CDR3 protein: CASSPLRGSIRGEQYF
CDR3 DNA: TGTGCCAGCAGCCCTTTGCGGGGGTCGATAAGGGGCGAGCAGTACTTC

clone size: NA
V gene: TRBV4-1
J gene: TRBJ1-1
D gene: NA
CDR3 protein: CASSRPRASNTEAFF
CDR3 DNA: TGCGCCAGCAGCCGCCCGCGGGCCTCGAACACTGAAGCTTTCTTT

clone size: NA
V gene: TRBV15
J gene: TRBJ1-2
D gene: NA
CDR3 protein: CATSRDPEAGVYGYTF
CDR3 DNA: TGTGCCACCAGCAGAGATCCGGAGGCAGGAGTTTATGGCTACACCTTC

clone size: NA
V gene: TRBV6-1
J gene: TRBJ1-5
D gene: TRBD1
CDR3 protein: CASSQGQSPSQPQHF
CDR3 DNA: TGTGCCAGCAGCCAGGGACAGAGCCCCAGTCAGCCCCAGCATTTT

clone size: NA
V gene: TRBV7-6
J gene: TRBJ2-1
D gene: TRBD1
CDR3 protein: CASSQIVRDRGGNEQFF
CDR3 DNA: TGTGCCAGCAGCCAAATAGTCCGGGACAGGGGGGGGAATGAGCAGTTCTTC

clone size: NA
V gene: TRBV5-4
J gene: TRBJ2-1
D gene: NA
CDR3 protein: CASSWDSSSYNEQFF
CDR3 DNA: TGTGCCAGCAGCTGGGACTCGAGCTCCTACAATGAGCAGTTCTTC

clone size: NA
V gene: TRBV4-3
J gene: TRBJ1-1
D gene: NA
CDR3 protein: CASSQDGAGAAFF
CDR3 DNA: TGCGCCAGCAGCCAAGATGGGGCAGGGGCAGCTTTCTTT

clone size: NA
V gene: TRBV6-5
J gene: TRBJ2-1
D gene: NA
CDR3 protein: CASRSYRRNEQFF
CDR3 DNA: TGTGCCAGCAGAAGCTACCGGCGGAATGAGCAGTTCTTC

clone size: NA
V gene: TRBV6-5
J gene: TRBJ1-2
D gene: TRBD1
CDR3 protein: CASSRQGNYGYTF
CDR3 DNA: TGTGCCAGCAGTCGACAGGGCAACTATGGCTACACCTTC

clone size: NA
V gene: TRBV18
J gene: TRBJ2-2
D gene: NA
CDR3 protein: CASSPQAQQNTGELFF
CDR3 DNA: TGTGCCAGCTCACCTCAAGCACAGCAGAACACCGGGGAGCTGTTTTTT